This entry describes one T cell receptor (beta chain). Its antigen is not identified. These data belong to a study of CD8 T cells in Susac syndrome. Study-level points and caveats: As acknowledged by the study, its TCR sequencing and HLA analysis included a relatively small number of individuals.

TCR beta sequencing covered blood CD8+ and CD4+ T cells. Multiple sclerosis controls were treatment-naive patients with stable or active relapsing-remitting disease. The authors reverse transcribed roughly 0.5 to 1 ug RNA with random hexamers. Across 54 Vbeta and 13 Jbeta, TCR beta CDR3 was amplified with immunoSEQ multiplex PCR. TCRdb reprocessed the immunoSEQ multiplex PCR reads via MiXCR and lists one record per CDR3 protein. The profile covers 160,000 or so distinct CDR3 sequences, with 85% to 95% appearing a single time and about 0.16% taken by the ten largest. Germline CDR1 and CDR2: DFQATT and SNEGSKA (reference sequence). This CDR3 has 15 amino acids. Losses at the gene ends were 6 bases for V and 6 bases for J; bases not matched to a gene: 16.

The specimen sequenced was CD8+ T cells from PBMCs. This clonotype was obtained from a human donor with multiple sclerosis. This rearrangement joins TRBV20-1 to TRBJ1-1, with 7 bases matching TRBD1. In DNA form, the CDR3 reads TGCAGTGCCTTTCAGGCAGGGGGATTAAGGTCTGAAGCTTTCTTT. Its protein product is CSAFQAGGLRSEAFF.